This TCR beta chain was sequenced in a study of blood T cells in healthy people across ages. Study observations and caveats: Age brought a roughly linear fall in TCR beta diversity measured per million T cells.

V was shortened by 3 bases and J by 2 bases, with 8 bases between the two germline ends. The CDR3 is 13 amino acids. Germline CDR1 DFQATT, CDR2 SNEGSKA (reference sequence). Drawing of peripheral blood yielded about 9.6 milliliters from each donor. Comments on this clonotype: Antigen: not known.

A second PCR, run for about 7 to 11 cycles, used a sample-barcoded 5' primer plus a J-beta primer mix. Every single cDNA molecule received a tag from a template-switch adaptor with 12 random nucleotides. MiXCR, run by TCRdb on the 5' RACE reads, gives a single entry per CDR3 protein. The table includes around 1.5 million distinct CDR3 sequences, around 59% detected once. V and J are TRBV20-1 and TRBJ2-1; no firm D call. Input material: blood. This TCR was recovered from a man aged 18-30 years in good health. The CDR3 DNA sequence: TGCAGTGCTAGCGCCCCCACCTACAATGAGCAGTTCTTC. This sequence encodes CSASAPTYNEQFF.